This T cell receptor beta chain is from a study of CD8 T cells in ankylosing spondylitis. Study-level points and caveats: According to the report, clones linked to the disease were significantly enriched in matched synovial fluid samples taken from ankylosing spondylitis patients.

V dropped 8 bases and J dropped 5 bases, with 10 bases sitting between them. Germline loops: CDR1 DFQATT, CDR2 SNEGSKA (reference sequence). The CDR3 covers 11 residues. Quantitative molecular-barcoded 5'-RACE generated the TCR beta libraries. TCRdb itself ran the 5' RACE reads through MiXCR, one entry per CDR3 protein. This table has around 220,000 distinct CDR3 sequences, approximately 10% appearing once. As concerns this clonotype: The antigen is not known.

This TCR came from a male donor with ankylosing spondylitis or in good health (not recorded which). The chain employs TRBV20-1 and TRBJ2-1; no firm D call. Material: blood, either unsorted or a sorted T cell fraction (not recorded which). Here the CDR3 reads CSSTRNNEQFF. CDR3 bases: TGCAGTTCTACCAGGAACAATGAGCAGTTCTTC.